This T cell receptor (beta chain) was captured in a study of PD-1 blockade in classical Hodgkin lymphoma. As for time point: cycle 4 day 1 (C4D1), after 5 to 7 weeks of nivolumab. Brentuximab vedotin exposure varied, and every patient relapsed after autologous stem cell transplantation. The CDR3 spans 14 residues. Trimming took 4 bases from V and 6 from J; bases not matched to a gene: 8. Per the germline V gene, CDR1 is SGHRS and CDR2 is YFSETQ. Clones were sequenced by immunoSEQ multiplex PCR, and TCRdb holds only the in-frame ones, with some missing. The data show tens of thousands of clones, with nearly 90% seen just once and more than 8% held by the top ten.

The TCR comes from a human donor with classical Hodgkin lymphoma. The sample in question was peripheral blood mononuclear cells (PBMCs), obtained before the fourth cycle of nivolumab. The chain has TRBV5-1 and TRBJ1-2; 8 positions agree with TRBD1. CDR3 bases: TGCGCCAGCAGCGCGCAGACAGGGGTTGATGGCTACACCTTC. It encodes CASSAQTGVDGYTF. The variable domain in full, with the rest retrieved from reference TRBV5-1 and TRBJ1-2, is KAGVTQTPRYLIKTRGQQVTLSCSPISGHRSVSWYQQTPGQGLQFLFEYFSETQRNKGNFPGRFSGRQFSNSRSEMNVSTLELGDSALYLCASSAQTGVDGYTFGSGTRLTVV.